The 22 T cell receptor beta chains given below trace back to one sample, sequenced in a study of blood T cell repertoires in COVID-19. The data were produced by immunoSEQ multiplex PCR, yet TCRdb's version contains in-frame clones alone and is incomplete. The repertoire consists of more than 400,000 clones, with about 92% occurring once and the leading ten covering about 0.57%. The sample consisted of PBMCs or T cells enriched from blood (not recorded which). Every receptor here comes from a man aged 18 to 30 who had recovered from COVID-19.

In its sample, this clone was seen once. This chain uses TRBV29-1 with TRBJ2-3, with D possibly TRBD2 on 5 matching bases. CDR1 and CDR2 (germline): SQVTM, ANQGSEA. This CDR3 spans 13 amino acids. V was cut by 3 bases and J by 2 bases, with 9 bases left in between. The CDR3 sequence is CSVDPGYTDTQYF. As DNA, the CDR3 is TGCAGCGTTGACCCGGGGTACACAGATACGCAGTATTTT.

The chain is built from TRBV4-1 and TRBJ1-2; D is uncertain. CDR1 and CDR2 from the germline V gene are MGHRA and YSYEKL. The CDR3 spans 14 residues. Deletions cut 4 bases from V and 0 bases from J, with 9 bases between. Written as DNA, the CDR3 is TGCGCCAGCAGCCGAGACCCAGCTAACTATGGCTACACCTTC. Amino acid sequence: CASSRDPANYGYTF.

The chain carries TRBV19 and TRBJ1-5; 7 positions agree with TRBD1. Germline CDR1 LNHDA, CDR2 SQIVND (reference sequence). CDR3 size: 15 residues. V lost 7 bases to trimming and J lost 7 bases; unmatched junction nucleotides: 13. The CDR3 reads CASKVSGTVVQPQHF. DNA of the CDR3: TGTGCCAGTAAAGTTTCGGGGACAGTGGTCCAGCCCCAGCATTTT.

The chain recombines TRBV7-9 with TRBJ1-2, with 7 bases aligning to TRBD1. The CDR3 length is 13 residues. Germline V gene sequence: CDR1 SEHNR, CDR2 FQNEAQ (reference sequence). V shed 5 bases, J shed 6 bases, and the junction held 6 bases outside the gene matches. CDR3 sequence reads: CASSRKGTDGYTF. For the CDR3, the DNA is TGTGCCAGCAGCCGAAAGGGGACAGATGGCTACACCTTC.

This chain uses TRBV12-3 or TRBV12-4 with TRBJ1-1; the match to TRBD1 covers 7 bases. The CDR3 contains 13 residues. Trimming cost V 6 bases and J 4 bases; bases outside gene matches: 5. CDR3: CASSQDRVTEAFF. As DNA, the CDR3 is TGTGCCAGCAGCCAAGACAGGGTCACTGAAGCTTTCTTT.

V usage is TRBV28 and J usage is TRBJ1-1; 7 bases are shared with TRBD1. The CDR3 is made up of 12 amino acids. V lost 4 bases and J lost 8; bases outside the gene matches: 4. The germline V gene encodes CDR1 MDHEN and CDR2 SYDVKM. CDR3 in amino acids: CASSSRTGEAFF. The CDR3 region has the DNA TGTGCCAGCAGTTCCCGGACAGGCGAAGCTTTCTTT. Based on the CDR3 plus reference TRBV28 and TRBJ1-1, the full variable domain is DVKVTQSSRYLVKRTGEKVFLECVQDMDHENMFWYRQDPGLGLRLIYFSYDVKMKEKGDIPEGYSVSREKKERFSLILESASTNQTSMYLCASSSRTGEAFFGQGTRLTVV.

The chain employs TRBV27 and TRBJ2-3; 8 nucleotides line up with TRBD1. The junction had 7 bases not matched to a gene; V was cut back by 6 bases and J by 2 bases. Germline values: CDR1 MNHEY, CDR2 SMNVEV (reference sequence). CDR3 size: 15 residues. CDR3 loop: CASSQGADFTDTQYF. CDR3 in DNA: TGTGCCAGCAGCCAGGGGGCAGACTTCACAGATACGCAGTATTTT.

The chain carries TRBV6-5 and TRBJ1-2, with a weak D call TRBD1 (6 bases). CDR1 is MNHEY, CDR2 SVGAGI, per germline. Trimming removed 6 bases at V and 4 bases at J, with 18 bases between. This CDR3 is built from 15 residues. DNA of the CDR3: TGTGCCAGCAGGGGAGAGGGGGTTGGGGTCTATGGCTACACCTTC. Encoded protein: CASRGEGVGVYGYTF.

The gene calls are TRBV30 and TRBJ1-6, with unresolved D. The CDR3 runs 13 residues. Germline lookup yields CDR1 GTSNPN and CDR2 SVGIG (reference sequence). V gave up 6 bases and J gave up 5 bases, with 11 bases separating them. CDR3 loop: CACRWENNSPLHF. DNA of the CDR3: TGTGCCTGTAGGTGGGAGAATAATTCACCCCTCCACTTT.

The genes are TRBV19 and TRBJ1-6; D uncertain. Trimming took off 2 bases at V and 8 bases at J, with 13 bases between the two ends. CDR3 length: 15 amino acids. Germline values: CDR1 LNHDA, CDR2 SQIVND (reference sequence). CDR3 DNA sequence: TGTGCCAGTAGTATATCGACTGCCGGGTATTCACCCCTCCACTTT. As protein: CASSISTAGYSPLHF.

In its sample, this clone was seen once. The rearrangement joins TRBV27 to TRBJ2-3; TRBD2 might be the D (6 bases). Per germline, CDR1 MNHEY and CDR2 SMNVEV (reference sequence). The CDR3 covers 12 residues. Trimming left V 2 bases short and J 10 bases short, with 10 bases between. In nucleotides, the CDR3 is TGTGCCAGCAGTTTACCCCCGGGGGCGCAGTATTTT. This translates into CASSLPPGAQYF.

V and J are TRBV4-2 and TRBJ1-2, with D perhaps TRBD1 (6 bases). There are 15 residues in the CDR3. Trimming pared 0 bases from V and 1 base from J, leaving 9 bases between. Germline V gene sequence: CDR1 LGHNA, CDR2 YNFKEQ. The chain's CDR3 is CASSQEWDINYGYTF. The CDR3 DNA reads TGTGCCAGCAGCCAAGAATGGGACATTAACTATGGCTACACCTTC.

V is TRBV9 and J is TRBJ1-1, with D maybe TRBD1 (5 bases). Germline loops: CDR1 SGDLS, CDR2 YYNGEE. The CDR3 contains 15 residues. V was shortened by 0 bases and J by 1 base, with 10 bases between the two germline ends. The CDR3 loop is CASSVEETGNTEAFF. CDR3 DNA sequence: TGTGCCAGCAGCGTAGAAGAAACAGGGAACACTGAAGCTTTCTTT. Full variable domain (rest looked up from reference TRBV9 and TRBJ1-1): DSGVTQTPKHLITATGQRVTLRCSPRSGDLSVYWYQQSLDQGLQFLIQYYNGEERAKGNILERFSAQQFPDLHSELNLSSLELGDSALYFCASSVEETGNTEAFFGQGTRLTVV.

The V call is TRBV19, the J call TRBJ2-1, with 13 bases aligning to TRBD2. From germline, CDR1 is LNHDA and CDR2 SQIVND (reference sequence). The V gene end was trimmed by 6 bases and the J gene end by 8 bases; junction bases not matched to a gene: 7. The CDR3 spans 15 residues. DNA for the CDR3: TGTGCCAGTAGAAGAGGGACTAGCGGGAACTATGAGCAGTTCTTC. Protein sequence: CASRRGTSGNYEQFF.

This sequence joins TRBV27 and TRBJ1-4, with D unresolved. The CDR3 is 15 residues long. CDR1 and CDR2 from the germline V gene are MNHEY and SMNVEV (reference sequence). V was clipped by 0 bases and J by 3 bases, with 8 bases between them. CDR3: CASSLSIEANEKLFF. CDR3 nucleotides: TGTGCCAGCAGTTTATCGATAGAGGCTAATGAAAAACTGTTTTTT.

The J gene is TRBJ1-2, the V gene TRBV2; tentative D call: TRBD1 (5 bases). The V end lost 3 bases, the J end lost 3 bases, and 14 bases lay between the germline ends. The CDR3 contains 15 residues. The germline gives CDR1 SNHLY, CDR2 FYNNEI. CDR3 protein: CASSDGAADYYGYTF. The CDR3 region has the DNA TGTGCCAGCAGTGATGGGGCCGCAGACTACTATGGCTACACCTTC.

This clone was detected once. CDR3 amino acids: CASSRQGALRTNHQPQHF. The CDR3 DNA is TGTGCCAGCAGTCGTCAGGGGGCCCTAAGAACCAATCATCAGCCCCAGCATTTT. This chain connects TRBV28 to TRBJ1-5; TRBD1 agrees at 8 bases. V shed 5 bases and J 5 bases; nucleotides not matched to a gene: 17. CDR1 is MDHEN and CDR2 is SYDVKM in the germline V gene. The CDR3 has 18 amino acids.

The chain couples TRBV2 to TRBJ2-3, with 7 positions matching TRBD1. CDR1 SNHLY and CDR2 FYNNEI come from the germline V gene. CDR3 length: 12 amino acids. Trimming cost V 8 bases and J 1 base; bases outside gene matches: 0. The CDR3 region has the DNA TGTGCCAGCGACAGGGGCACAGATACGCAGTATTTT. As protein: CASDRGTDTQYF.

CDR3 residues: CASSLGQGRQPQHF. In DNA, the CDR3 is TGCGCCAGCAGCTTGGGACAGGGAAGGCAGCCCCAGCATTTT. The rearrangement links TRBV5-1 to TRBJ1-5; 7 nucleotides line up with TRBD1. The V gene's germline CDR1 is SGHRS and CDR2 YFSETQ. The CDR3 is 14 residues long. With 0 bases clipped from V and 7 bases from J, the junction kept 4 bases outside the gene matches.

The CDR3 DNA sequence: TGCAGTGCTAGTTCCGAAGCCAACACTGAAGCTTTCTTT. Encoded protein: CSASSEANTEAFF. V gene TRBV20-1 combines with J gene TRBJ1-1; D remains unclear. CDR3 size: 13 residues. Trimming took off 3 bases at V and 2 bases at J, with 10 bases between the two ends. The germline gives CDR1 DFQATT, CDR2 SNEGSKA (reference sequence).

The chain employs TRBV2 and TRBJ2-1; D not certain. Trimming left V 3 bases short and J 7 bases short, with 7 bases between. This CDR3 contains 12 residues. CDR1 and CDR2 (germline): SNHLY, FYNNEI. The chain's CDR3 is CASSEVENEQFF. In nucleotides, the CDR3 is TGTGCCAGCAGTGAGGTGGAGAATGAGCAGTTCTTC.

This chain connects TRBV27 to TRBJ2-7, with TRBD2 matching 11 bases. Germline V gene data show CDR1 as MNHEY and CDR2 as SMNVEV (reference sequence). This CDR3 has 20 amino acids. V shed 5 bases and J 2 bases; nucleotides not matched to a gene: 20. CDR3: CASSPGRPGTSGGKAYEQYF. In DNA, the CDR3 is TGTGCCAGCAGTCCTGGACGCCCCGGGACTAGCGGAGGGAAGGCCTACGAGCAGTACTTC.